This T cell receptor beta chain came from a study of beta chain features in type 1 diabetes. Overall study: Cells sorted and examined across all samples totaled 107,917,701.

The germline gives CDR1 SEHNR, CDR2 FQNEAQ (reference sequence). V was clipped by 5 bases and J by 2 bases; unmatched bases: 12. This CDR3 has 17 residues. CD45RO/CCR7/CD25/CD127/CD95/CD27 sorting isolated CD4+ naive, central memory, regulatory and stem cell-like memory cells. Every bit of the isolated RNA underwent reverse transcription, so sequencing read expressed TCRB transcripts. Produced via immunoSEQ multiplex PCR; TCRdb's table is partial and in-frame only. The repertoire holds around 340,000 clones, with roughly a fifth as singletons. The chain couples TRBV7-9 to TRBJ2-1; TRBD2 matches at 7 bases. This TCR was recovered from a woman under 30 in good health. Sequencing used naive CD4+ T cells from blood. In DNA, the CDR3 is TGTGCCAGCAGCGACTCAGTCGGGAGGCCTGCCTACAATGAGCAGTTCTTC. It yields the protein CASSDSVGRPAYNEQFF. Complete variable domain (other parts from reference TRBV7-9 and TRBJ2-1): DTGVSQNPRHKITKRGQNVTFRCDPISEHNRLYWYRQTLGQGPEFLTYFQNEAQLEKSRLLSDRFSAERPKGSFSTLEIQRTEQGDSAMYLCASSDSVGRPAYNEQFFGPGTRLTVL.